This TCR beta chain was observed in a study of blood T cell repertoires in COVID-19. Many counts were recorded for this clone. Germline V gene sequence: CDR1 SNHLY, CDR2 FYNNEI. The CDR3 loop spans 14 amino acids. V was trimmed by 3 bases and J by 2 bases, leaving 11 bases between them. Method: immunoSEQ multiplex PCR; TCRdb's copy keeps in-frame clones and lacks some. The sample yields 80,000 to 95,000 clones, about 86% seen once. The receptor comes from an elderly man with acute or convalescent COVID-19. V is TRBV2 and J is TRBJ2-7; maybe TRBD2 (6 bases). Material: peripheral blood. The CDR3 DNA reads TGTGCCAGCAGTGAGGAGGGGCCACCCTACGAGCAGTACTTC. It translates to CASSEEGPPYEQYF.